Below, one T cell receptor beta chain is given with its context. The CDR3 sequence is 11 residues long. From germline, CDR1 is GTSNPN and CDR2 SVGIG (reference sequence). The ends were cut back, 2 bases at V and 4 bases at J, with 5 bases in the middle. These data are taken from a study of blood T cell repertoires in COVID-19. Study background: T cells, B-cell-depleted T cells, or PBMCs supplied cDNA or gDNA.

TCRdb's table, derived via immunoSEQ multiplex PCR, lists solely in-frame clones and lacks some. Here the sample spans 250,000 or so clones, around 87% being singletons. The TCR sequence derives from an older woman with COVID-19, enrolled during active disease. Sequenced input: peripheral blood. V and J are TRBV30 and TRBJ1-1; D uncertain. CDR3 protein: CAWSPGTEAFF. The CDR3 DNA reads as TGTGCCTGGAGTCCAGGCACTGAAGCTTTCTTT.